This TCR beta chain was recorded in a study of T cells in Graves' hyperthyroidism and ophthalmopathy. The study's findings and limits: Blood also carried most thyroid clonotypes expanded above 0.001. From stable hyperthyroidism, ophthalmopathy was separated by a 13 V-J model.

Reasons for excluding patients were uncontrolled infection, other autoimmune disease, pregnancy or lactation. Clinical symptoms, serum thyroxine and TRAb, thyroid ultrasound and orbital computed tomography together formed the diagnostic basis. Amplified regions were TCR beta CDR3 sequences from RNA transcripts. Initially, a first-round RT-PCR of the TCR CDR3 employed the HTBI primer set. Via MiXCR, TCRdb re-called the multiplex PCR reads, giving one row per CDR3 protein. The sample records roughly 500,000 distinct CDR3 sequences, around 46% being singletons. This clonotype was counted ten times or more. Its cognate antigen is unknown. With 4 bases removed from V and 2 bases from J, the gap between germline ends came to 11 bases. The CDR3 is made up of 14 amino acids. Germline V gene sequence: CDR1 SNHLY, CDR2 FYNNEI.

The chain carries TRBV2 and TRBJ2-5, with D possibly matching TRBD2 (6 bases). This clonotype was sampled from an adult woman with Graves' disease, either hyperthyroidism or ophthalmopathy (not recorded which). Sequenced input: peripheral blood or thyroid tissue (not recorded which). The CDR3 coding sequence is TGTGCCAGCAGTGCGGGACTGGGGCAAGAGACCCAGTACTTC. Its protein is CASSAGLGQETQYF.